The T cell receptor (beta chain) described here comes from a study of sequential checkpoint blockade in melanoma. Study overall: Randomization was 1:1 between first-line nivolumab→ipilimumab and ipilimumab→nivolumab.

Method: immunoSEQ multiplex PCR; TCRdb's copy keeps in-frame clones and lacks some. The sample consists of 20,000 or so clones, 65% to 75% of them appearing once. Treatment: randomized to nivolumab then ipilimumab (arm A) or the reverse (arm B). DNA-damaging chemotherapy had not been given to any patient beforehand. Sorted cells were live CD3+CD8+, lacking CD19 and CD56, from PBMCs. V lost 8 bases and J 6 bases, leaving 19 bases between the germline ends. Germline V gene sequence: CDR1 MDHEN, CDR2 SYDVKM. The CDR3 is 15 amino acids. The chain recombines TRBV28 with TRBJ1-4, with D maybe TRBD1 (6 bases). The TCR comes from a human donor with melanoma. The sequencing used CD8+ T cells sorted from blood (inferred from file names), collected from a patient given nivolumab and ipilimumab in sequence. As DNA, the CDR3 is TGTGCCAGCGCCAACAAACAGGGCGGAGATGAAAAACTGTTTTTT. Translation gives CASANKQGGDEKLFF.